Shown below are 27 T cell receptor beta chains from a single sample sequenced in a study of shared clonotypes between healthy human individuals (dated by TCRdb to between 2020 and 2021). The library was produced with the immunoSEQ multiplex PCR assay. TCRdb's version of the immuneACCESS table is confined to in-frame rearrangements and falls short of the full clone set. An unresolved V gene accounts for under half of the shortfall where checked; the remainder is of unknown origin. The sample has millions of clones on record, 85% to 95% of them singletons. About 0.39% of the sample rests with the top ten. The sample was naive CD4+ T cells from PBMCs. Per the publication, the cell subset or site label means: CD45RA+ positively selected. These receptor sequences come from a man in his late teens or twenties in good health. Some clones in this sample may be carry-over from other donors' samples.

To note about this clone: The sample has other DNA sequences that encode this CDR3 too. This chain uses TRBV5-1 with TRBJ1-4; weak D call: TRBD1 (5 bases). Looked up from germline, CDR1 is SGHRS and CDR2 is YFSETQ. The V end was cut by 2 bases, the J end by 1 base, with 6 bases between. This CDR3 has 14 residues. Here the CDR3 DNA reads TGCGCCAGCAGCTTAGACAGAACTAATGAAAAACTGTTTTTT. Translation: CASSLDRTNEKLFF. Together with reference TRBV5-1 and TRBJ1-4, the CDR3 gives the full variable domain: KAGVTQTPRYLIKTRGQQVTLSCSPISGHRSVSWYQQTPGQGLQFLFEYFSETQRNKGNFPGRFSGRQFSNSRSEMNVSTLELGDSALYLCASSLDRTNEKLFFGSGTQLSVL.

The chain joins TRBV19 to TRBJ1-5; 11 nucleotides align to TRBD1. Germline V lookup: CDR1 LNHDA, CDR2 SQIVND (reference sequence). The CDR3 covers 15 residues. The junction had 5 bases not matched to a gene; V was cut back by 4 bases and J by 6 bases. The CDR3 DNA reads TGTGCCAGTAGTACCGGACAGGGGGCCGCTCAGCCCCAGCATTTT. Residues: CASSTGQGAAQPQHF.

This clone appeared once. This sequence joins TRBV5-1 and TRBJ1-1, with D unresolved. This CDR3 is built from 14 residues. V was shortened by 0 bases and J by 5 bases, with 11 bases between the two germline ends. Per germline, CDR1 SGHRS and CDR2 YFSETQ. The CDR3 loop is CASSLERLVTEAFF. In DNA form, the CDR3 reads TGCGCCAGCAGCTTGGAGCGGCTAGTGACTGAAGCTTTCTTT. Looking up the rest from reference TRBV5-1 and TRBJ1-1 gives the full variable domain: KAGVTQTPRYLIKTRGQQVTLSCSPISGHRSVSWYQQTPGQGLQFLFEYFSETQRNKGNFPGRFSGRQFSNSRSEMNVSTLELGDSALYLCASSLERLVTEAFFGQGTRLTVV.

The chain has TRBV27 and TRBJ2-1, with D perhaps TRBD1 (5 bases). The CDR3 is made up of 16 amino acids. CDR1 MNHEY and CDR2 SMNVEV come from the germline V gene (reference sequence). Trimming cost V 6 bases and J 8 bases, with 23 bases left between them. CDR3 DNA sequence: TGTGCCAGCAGCCAGTGGCAGGGTTTGAGTAGCTATGAGCAGTTCTTC. It is translated as CASSQWQGLSSYEQFF.

The chain employs TRBV30 and TRBJ1-4; TRBD1 matches at 7 bases. The CDR3 is 15 amino acids. The V gene end was trimmed by 1 base and the J gene end by 7 bases; junction bases not matched to a gene: 9. CDR1 GTSNPN and CDR2 SVGIG come from the germline V gene (reference sequence). CDR3 protein: CAWSDRQGRSEKLFF. CDR3 in DNA: TGTGCCTGGAGTGACCGACAGGGTCGGAGTGAAAAACTGTTTTTT.

In this sample, this clone turned up once. This CDR3 is CASSLSRHYEQYF. CDR3 sequence (DNA): TGTGCCAGCAGTTTATCCCGCCACTACGAGCAGTACTTC. This sequence joins TRBV28 and TRBJ2-7; D not certain. This CDR3 has 13 amino acids. From germline, CDR1 is MDHEN and CDR2 SYDVKM. Trimming took off 1 base at V and 3 bases at J, with 7 bases between the two ends.

The chain links TRBV28 to TRBJ2-1; D call uncertain. The CDR3 contains 12 residues. Germline loops: CDR1 MDHEN, CDR2 SYDVKM. V gave up 8 bases and J gave up 0 bases, with 5 bases separating them. CDR3 nucleotide sequence: TGTGCCAGCTGGGGCTCCTACAATGAGCAGTTCTTC. Translation gives CASWGSYNEQFF.

Worth noting for this clone: This sample also contains other DNA sequences that code for the same CDR3. The genes are TRBV5-1 and TRBJ2-3; 8 positions agree with TRBD2. This CDR3 contains 15 residues. The junction had 4 bases not matched to a gene; V was cut back by 1 base and J by 3 bases. Germline loops: CDR1 SGHRS, CDR2 YFSETQ. CDR3 DNA: TGCGCCAGCAGCTTGAGTAGCGGGACGACAGATACGCAGTATTTT. Translated, it gives CASSLSSGTTDTQYF.

The J gene is TRBJ2-5, the V gene TRBV4-3, with 7 nucleotides matching TRBD1. Germline CDR1 LGHNA, CDR2 YSLEER. Losses at the gene ends were 0 bases for V and 11 bases for J; bases not matched to a gene: 18. This CDR3 has 17 amino acids. CDR3 bases: TGCGCCAGCAGCCAAGATCCCCGACAGGGCTCCTACGCGGAGCAGTACTTC. Residues: CASSQDPRQGSYAEQYF.

This chain joins TRBV7-2 and TRBJ2-7; D remains unclear. Germline-derived CDR1 and CDR2 are SGHTA and FQGNSA. The V end lost 4 bases, the J end lost 2 bases, and 15 bases lay between the germline ends. The CDR3 consists of 15 residues. The CDR3 here is CASSSGGNLPYEQYF. Written as DNA, the CDR3 is TGTGCCAGCAGCTCAGGTGGTAATCTCCCCTACGAGCAGTACTTC.

DNA for the CDR3: TGTGCCAGCAGCTTAAAAGGGATAGGCGAGCAGTACTTC. This translates into CASSLKGIGEQYF. V gene TRBV7-8 combines with J gene TRBJ2-7; D is ambiguous. CDR3 size: 13 residues. Germline values: CDR1 SGHVS, CDR2 FQNEAQ. Between the trimmed V and J ends, which lost 2 bases and 6 bases, there was a span of 11 bases.

The chain employs TRBV27 and TRBJ2-5, with D perhaps assigned TRBD1 or TRBD2 (5 bases each). V lost 6 bases and J lost 5, with 22 bases in between. The CDR3 runs to 16 residues. The germline gives CDR1 MNHEY, CDR2 SMNVEV (reference sequence). CDR3 amino acids: CASRRDGVVGPETQYF. The CDR3 DNA reads TGTGCCAGCAGAAGGGACGGGGTGGTGGGGCCGGAGACCCAGTACTTC.

The chain links TRBV5-1 to TRBJ1-3; D not certain. The CDR3 contains 16 residues. Per the germline V gene, CDR1 is SGHRS and CDR2 is YFSETQ. Trimming took off 2 bases at V and 0 bases at J, with 12 bases between the two ends. CDR3 amino acids: CASSFGGVSSGNTIYF. DNA of the CDR3: TGCGCCAGCAGCTTCGGTGGCGTAAGCTCTGGAAACACCATATATTTT.

CDR3 DNA sequence: TGTGCCAGCAGTTTATCCCCGGCGGGACTCTACGAGCAGTACTTC. Its translation: CASSLSPAGLYEQYF. V is TRBV27 and J is TRBJ2-7; a weak D match, TRBD2 (6 bases). Trimming removed 0 bases at V and 3 bases at J, with 12 bases between. This CDR3 spans 15 amino acids. The V gene's germline CDR1 is MNHEY and CDR2 SMNVEV (reference sequence).

In nucleotides, the CDR3 is TGTGCCATCAGTATACTTAGGGAAGAGACCCAGTACTTC. This sequence encodes CAISILREETQYF. This rearrangement joins TRBV10-3 to TRBJ2-5; unclear D gene. The germline V gene encodes CDR1 ENHRY and CDR2 SYGVKD. The CDR3 length is 13 residues. Trimming stripped 5 bases from V and 3 bases from J, with 10 bases between.

This clone was counted a single time. This rearrangement joins TRBV5-1 to TRBJ2-1; weak D call: TRBD1 (6 bases). Trimming removed 1 base from V and 5 bases from J, with 16 bases in between. CDR1 is SGHRS, CDR2 YFSETQ, per germline. The CDR3 sequence is 16 residues long. The CDR3: CASSLTGGQSNNEQFF. The CDR3 DNA reads as TGCGCCAGCAGCTTGACGGGCGGACAGTCGAACAATGAGCAGTTCTTC.

This chain connects TRBV9 to TRBJ2-7; D gene ambiguous. The CDR3 runs to 13 residues. V lost 3 bases and J lost 6, with 13 bases in between. Germline assignment: CDR1 SGDLS and CDR2 YYNGEE. CDR3 loop: CASSDTASLEQYF. The CDR3 coding sequence is TGTGCCAGCAGCGACACCGCCAGCCTCGAGCAGTACTTC. Drawing the rest from reference TRBV9 and TRBJ2-7, the complete variable domain is DSGVTQTPKHLITATGQRVTLRCSPRSGDLSVYWYQQSLDQGLQFLIQYYNGEERAKGNILERFSAQQFPDLHSELNLSSLELGDSALYFCASSDTASLEQYFGPGTRLTVT.

Regarding this clone: Other DNA sequences in this sample translate to the same CDR3. The chain combines TRBV18 with TRBJ1-3, with 10 bases lining up with TRBD1. Germline trimming cut 3 bases from V and 0 bases from J; bases unmatched to any gene: 5. Germline lookup yields CDR1 KGHSH and CDR2 LQKENI. This CDR3 contains 17 residues. The CDR3 nucleotides are TGTGCCAGCTCACCCCGGACAGGGGGTGACTCTGGAAACACCATATATTTT. Protein: CASSPRTGGDSGNTIYF.

The gene calls are TRBV7-2 and TRBJ2-1, with TRBD2 identical over 10 bases. The CDR3 has 13 amino acids. The trim removed 6 bases at V and 12 bases at J, leaving 8 bases unmatched. Germline assignment: CDR1 SGHTA and CDR2 FQGNSA. CDR3 residues: CASRSGGGSGQFF. CDR3 sequence (DNA): TGTGCCAGCAGGAGCGGGGGGGGCTCTGGGCAGTTCTTC.

This clone was seen just once. V usage is TRBV4-1 and J usage is TRBJ1-2; the D is unclear. V lost 4 bases to trimming and J lost 2 bases, with 5 bases between them. The germline V gene encodes CDR1 MGHRA and CDR2 YSYEKL. The length of the CDR3 is 12 residues. CDR3 loop: CASSRQNYGYTF. In DNA form, the CDR3 reads TGCGCCAGCAGCCGTCAGAACTATGGCTACACCTTC.

CDR3 protein: CASSDHSTGELFF. Here the CDR3 DNA reads TGTGCCAGCAGTGACCACTCTACCGGGGAGCTGTTTTTT. This sequence joins TRBV6-4 and TRBJ2-2; D ambiguous. With 2 bases removed from V and 5 bases from J, the gap between germline ends came to 6 bases. Germline CDR1 MRHNA, CDR2 SNTAGT. The CDR3 consists of 13 residues.

The chain couples TRBV28 to TRBJ1-6; 8 nucleotides line up with TRBD1. Unmatched junction bases numbered 6, after V lost 7 bases and J lost 10 bases. CDR3 length: 13 amino acids. Germline V gene data show CDR1 as MDHEN and CDR2 as SYDVKM. This CDR3 is CASKTTGGSPLHF. For the CDR3, the DNA is TGTGCCAGCAAGACAACAGGGGGGTCACCCCTCCACTTT.

This clone was seen just once. The chain combines TRBV19 with TRBJ2-7; 8 bases are a match to TRBD1. Losses at the gene ends were 9 bases for V and 6 bases for J; bases not matched to a gene: 7. Per the germline V gene, CDR1 is LNHDA and CDR2 is SQIVND (reference sequence). This CDR3 region has 12 residues. CDR3 coding DNA: TGTGCCAGCCAGGGGGCGACGATCGAGCAGTACTTC. Residues: CASQGATIEQYF.

The rearrangement joins TRBV9 to TRBJ2-1; D not resolved. Trimming stripped 3 bases from V and 10 bases from J, with 8 bases between. The CDR3 has 11 residues. Germline V gene lookup returns CDR1 SGDLS and CDR2 YYNGEE. The CDR3 DNA sequence: TGTGCCAGCAGCGCAGCTCGGGAGCAGTTCTTC. This gives the protein CASSAAREQFF.

The chain joins TRBV15 to TRBJ2-3, with 9 bases identical to TRBD1. The CDR3 runs to 17 residues. The junction had 8 bases not matched to a gene; V was cut back by 3 bases and J by 1 base. CDR1 is LNHNV and CDR2 is YYDKDF in the germline V gene (reference sequence). CDR3 bases: TGTGCCACCAGCAGGACACCACAGGGGGCGGGCACAGATACGCAGTATTTT. It translates to CATSRTPQGAGTDTQYF.

This chain links TRBV7-2 with TRBJ2-7; D gene ambiguous. The germline V and J ends were trimmed by 3 bases and 0 bases, with 6 bases remaining between them. The CDR3 contains 13 residues. CDR1 SGHTA and CDR2 FQGNSA come from the germline V gene. This CDR3 is CASSFGISYEQYF. The DNA of the CDR3 is TGTGCCAGCAGCTTCGGCATCTCCTACGAGCAGTACTTC.

The chain is built from TRBV12-5 and TRBJ2-5, with 7 bases aligning to TRBD2. Germline V lookup: CDR1 LGHNT, CDR2 FRNRAP. V lost 1 base, J lost 3 bases, and 8 bases stayed unmatched. The CDR3 is made up of 16 amino acids. CDR3 amino acids: CASGLASGVGEETQYF. CDR3 DNA sequence: TGTGCTAGTGGTTTGGCCAGCGGGGTAGGAGAAGAGACCCAGTACTTC. The whole variable domain, remainder taken from reference TRBV12-5 and TRBJ2-5, is DARVTQTPRHKVTEMGQEVTMRCQPILGHNTVFWYRQTMMQGLELLAYFRNRAPLDDSGMPKDRFSAEMPDATLATLKIQPSEPRDSAVYFCASGLASGVGEETQYFGPGTRLLVL.